This T cell receptor beta chain was documented in a study of T cell repertoires in cytomegalovirus infection. Whole-study context: Indicated by public TCR beta signatures were CMV infection and matching HLA type. Points from the study as a whole: In two of eight donors, the top clonotype was HLA-C-restricted CMV-specific. Cumulative public TCR beta family frequency identified carriers of CMV plus the relevant HLA.

A single record per CDR3 protein comes from TCRdb applying MiXCR to the reads. The table has 550,000 to 700,000 distinct CDR3 sequences, just under 40% seen once. This clonotype turned up a few times. The antigen is unknown. CDR1 MNHNS and CDR2 SASEGT come from the germline V gene. V gave up 3 bases and J gave up 6 bases, with 12 bases separating them. CDR3 length: 14 amino acids. The sequencing used cultured PBMCs, collected from culture after CMV antigen stimulation. The TCR originated in a human donor in good health (CMV status not recorded). Some clones in this sample may be carry-over from other donors' samples. The chain has TRBV6-1 and TRBJ1-5, with D possibly matching TRBD1 (6 bases). The CDR3 DNA is TGTGCCAGCAGTGAGAACAGGGCGACTCAGCCCCAGCATTTT. Protein: CASSENRATQPQHF.